These 26 T cell receptor beta chains were sequenced from one sample in a study of cytomegalovirus exposure and HLA in healthy donors. In the PCR, 60 Vbeta and 13 Jbeta primers were used. Libraries were prepared by immunoSEQ multiplex PCR; TCRdb keeps only in-frame clonotypes and omits some of them. The table has some 210,000 clones, 70% to 80% seen once. Source material: PBMCs. Receptor source: a woman aged 25 to 39 in good health and CMV-seropositive.

The V call is TRBV7-9, the J call TRBJ1-2; D gene ambiguous. Germline V gene sequence: CDR1 SEHNR, CDR2 FQNEAQ (reference sequence). The CDR3 is 15 residues long. V lost 4 bases and J 0 bases, leaving 12 bases between the germline ends. The CDR3 region is CASSSSQAPNYGYTF. CDR3 nucleotide sequence: TGTGCCAGCAGCTCCTCCCAAGCCCCTAACTATGGCTACACCTTC.

The chain uses TRBV7-2 and TRBJ1-1; 8 positions agree with TRBD1. This CDR3 is built from 14 residues. Germline V CDR1 and CDR2: SGHTA, FQGNSA. V shed 5 bases and J 2 bases; nucleotides not matched to a gene: 4. CDR3 in amino acids: CASSRDRRNTEAFF. The CDR3 bases are TGTGCCAGCAGCCGGGACAGGCGAAACACTGAAGCTTTCTTT.

This clone was seen only once. The genes are TRBV27 and TRBJ1-5; D is unclear. This CDR3 has 12 amino acids. V lost 3 bases and J 7 bases, leaving 7 bases between the germline ends. Germline V gene data show CDR1 as MNHEY and CDR2 as SMNVEV (reference sequence). The CDR3 reads CASSLRGQPQHF. CDR3 in DNA: TGTGCCAGCAGTTTGCGGGGACAGCCCCAGCATTTT.

V gene TRBV5-4 combines with J gene TRBJ2-5; 7 bases map to TRBD2. The V gene end was trimmed by 6 bases and the J gene end by 1 base; junction bases not matched to a gene: 9. This CDR3 is 15 amino acids long. CDR1 and CDR2 from the germline V gene are SGHNT and YYREEE (reference sequence). The CDR3 nucleotides are TGTGCCAGCACCGGGGGGTTTGGGGGCCAAGAGACCCAGTACTTC. Amino acids: CASTGGFGGQETQYF. The whole variable domain, filled in from reference TRBV5-4 and TRBJ2-5, reads ETGVTQSPTHLIKTRGQQVTLRCSSQSGHNTVSWYQQALGQGPQFIFQYYREEENGRGNFPPRFSGLQFPNYSSELNVNALELDDSALYLCASTGGFGGQETQYFGPGTRLLVL.

The chain couples TRBV4-1 to TRBJ2-6, with 9 bases matching TRBD1. This CDR3 spans 18 amino acids. Germline V lookup: CDR1 MGHRA, CDR2 YSYEKL. J gave up 0 bases and V 1 base, and 4 bases lay outside the gene matches. The CDR3 bases are TGCGCCAGCAGCCAAGTGACAGGGGGAAACTCTGGGGCCAACGTCCTGACTTTC. Translating it yields CASSQVTGGNSGANVLTF.

This clone was counted a single time. This chain connects TRBV9 to TRBJ2-2, with a possible D match to TRBD2 (5 bases). The CDR3 runs 14 residues. In germline, CDR1 is SGDLS, CDR2 YYNGEE. The V end was cut by 4 bases, the J end by 8 bases, with 15 bases between. CDR3 nucleotide sequence: TGTGCCAGCAGCTATACCATGGAGGCGGGGGAGCTGTTTTTT. It translates to CASSYTMEAGELFF.

The chain has TRBV28 and TRBJ2-5, with D maybe TRBD2 (5 bases). The CDR3 is 14 residues long. Trimming took off 8 bases at V and 0 bases at J, with 13 bases between the two ends. CDR1 and CDR2 (germline): MDHEN, SYDVKM. As DNA, the CDR3 is TGTGCCAGCGGGCAGGCGGGCAACCAAGAGACCCAGTACTTC. This sequence encodes CASGQAGNQETQYF.

A few counts support this clone. The chain is built from TRBV2 and TRBJ1-2; 8 positions match TRBD1. CDR3 length: 14 residues. V was clipped by 5 bases and J by 6 bases; unmatched bases: 8. Germline V lookup: CDR1 SNHLY, CDR2 FYNNEI. The CDR3 DNA follows: TGTGCCAGCAGTAGACAGGGGTCGGGGCATGGCTACACCTTC. Translated, it gives CASSRQGSGHGYTF.

This chain joins TRBV29-1 and TRBJ1-5; D perhaps matches TRBD1 (6 bases). CDR1 and CDR2 (germline): SQVTM, ANQGSEA. V lost 6 bases, J lost 7 bases, and 16 bases lay in between. CDR3 length: 13 amino acids. The chain's CDR3 is CSVSQGIMQPQHF. The CDR3 coding sequence is TGCAGCGTGTCGCAGGGGATAATGCAGCCCCAGCATTTT. Variable domain in full (rest from reference TRBV29-1 and TRBJ1-5): SAVISQKPSRDICQRGTSLTIQCQVDSQVTMMFWYRQQPGQSLTLIATANQGSEATYESGFVIDKFPISRPNLTFSTLTVSNMSPEDSSIYLCSVSQGIMQPQHFGDGTRLSIL.

This chain uses TRBV27 with TRBJ1-1; D is unresolved. The V end was cut by 3 bases, the J end by 6 bases, with 14 bases between. From germline, CDR1 is MNHEY and CDR2 SMNVEV (reference sequence). This CDR3 has 14 amino acids. The chain's CDR3 is CASSLRALWSEAFF. The CDR3 bases are TGTGCCAGCAGTTTGCGGGCCCTTTGGTCTGAAGCTTTCTTT.

The chain couples TRBV7-9 to TRBJ2-5; 9 bases match TRBD2. After removal of 1 base from V and 2 bases from J, the junction contained 2 bases not matched to a gene. The germline V gene has CDR1 SEHNR and CDR2 FQNEAQ (reference sequence). CDR3 length: 15 residues. The CDR3 DNA follows: TGTGCCAGCAGCTTAGATCTAGCGGGGCAAGAGACCCAGTACTTC. Its protein product is CASSLDLAGQETQYF. The full variable domain, rest sourced from reference TRBV7-9 and TRBJ2-5, is DTGVSQNPRHKITKRGQNVTFRCDPISEHNRLYWYRQTLGQGPEFLTYFQNEAQLEKSRLLSDRFSAERPKGSFSTLEIQRTEQGDSAMYLCASSLDLAGQETQYFGPGTRLLVL.

The chain carries TRBV15 and TRBJ2-5, with D perhaps matching TRBD1 (6 bases). Matching the DNA end better, TRBJ2-7 makes the J call doubtful. Germline loops: CDR1 LNHNV, CDR2 YYDKDF (reference sequence). CDR3 size: 14 residues. CDR3 DNA: TGTGCCACCTCAGGGGAATACAGCTCCTACGAGCAGTACTTC. This encodes CATSGEYSSYEQYF.

This clone was counted once. The chain recombines TRBV6-5 with TRBJ1-5, with 7 bases lining up with TRBD1. The CDR3 runs to 15 residues. Per germline, CDR1 MNHEY and CDR2 SVGAGI. The trim removed 5 bases at V and 0 bases at J, leaving 4 bases unmatched. The CDR3 spells CASSRDSNSNQPQHF. CDR3 coding DNA: TGTGCCAGCAGTCGGGACAGCAATAGCAATCAGCCCCAGCATTTT.

V is TRBV7-8 and J is TRBJ2-7; 9 nucleotides agree with TRBD1. After removal of 5 bases from V and 6 bases from J, the junction contained 14 bases not matched to a gene. The CDR3 length is 16 residues. CDR1 SGHVS and CDR2 FQNEAQ come from the germline V gene. The CDR3 coding sequence is TGTGCCAGCAGCCCTCCATCTCCGGGACAGGGTGTCGAGCAGTACTTC. Protein sequence: CASSPPSPGQGVEQYF.

A note on this clone: The sample carries other DNA sequences with the same CDR3. The gene calls are TRBV7-9 and TRBJ2-3; D might be TRBD2 (5 bases). CDR3 length: 14 amino acids. V gave up 4 bases and J gave up 0 bases, with 8 bases separating them. Germline V gives CDR1 SEHNR, CDR2 FQNEAQ (reference sequence). The CDR3 sequence: CASSWRVSTDTQYF. The CDR3 DNA is TGTGCCAGCAGCTGGCGGGTGAGCACAGATACGCAGTATTTT.

This clone turned up a few times. The chain joins TRBV6-6 to TRBJ2-7; 7 bases match TRBD2. The trim removed 6 bases at V and 5 bases at J, leaving 7 bases unmatched. The CDR3 has 13 amino acids. Germline CDR1 reads MNHNY; CDR2 reads SVGAGI (reference sequence). As DNA, the CDR3 is TGTGCCAGCAGCAGAGCGGGGTTGGACGAGCAGTACTTC. Translation: CASSRAGLDEQYF.

This chain joins TRBV28 and TRBJ2-7; D is uncertain. V lost 4 bases and J 3 bases, leaving 10 bases between the germline ends. The CDR3 is made up of 13 amino acids. Germline-derived CDR1 and CDR2 are MDHEN and SYDVKM. The CDR3 region has the DNA TGTGCCAGCAGTTCGCCGACAAGCTACGAGCAGTACTTC. The encoded protein is CASSSPTSYEQYF.

This clone was detected only once. The rearrangement joins TRBV29-1 to TRBJ2-1; D is undetermined. The V gene lost 7 bases and the J gene lost 0 bases, with 10 bases spanning the gap. The CDR3 is 13 amino acids. Per germline, CDR1 SQVTM and CDR2 ANQGSEA. In nucleotides, the CDR3 is TGCAGCGGTTATCGTAGCTCCTACAATGAGCAGTTCTTC. Translating it yields CSGYRSSYNEQFF.

The V and J genes are TRBV9 and TRBJ2-7; no clear D. Germline V gene sequence: CDR1 SGDLS, CDR2 YYNGEE. The CDR3 length is 15 residues. V lost 4 bases, J lost 1 base, and 15 bases lay in between. The CDR3 reads CASSLHPGSSYEQYF. CDR3 coding DNA: TGTGCCAGCAGCCTGCACCCCGGGTCTTCCTACGAGCAGTACTTC. Full variable domain (rest looked up from reference TRBV9 and TRBJ2-7): DSGVTQTPKHLITATGQRVTLRCSPRSGDLSVYWYQQSLDQGLQFLIQYYNGEERAKGNILERFSAQQFPDLHSELNLSSLELGDSALYFCASSLHPGSSYEQYFGPGTRLTVT.

This clone showed up just a few times. The chain joins TRBV7-8 to TRBJ2-5; D is uncertain. Looked up from germline, CDR1 is SGHVS and CDR2 is FQNEAQ. This CDR3 region has 12 residues. V was shortened by 4 bases and J by 5 bases, with 8 bases between the two germline ends. CDR3 region: CASSYLVETQYF. In DNA form, the CDR3 reads TGTGCCAGCAGCTACCTAGTGGAGACCCAGTACTTC.

This clone was recorded only once. The chain has TRBV5-1 and TRBJ2-1; 10 bases are a match to TRBD2. The CDR3 loop spans 15 amino acids. Germline trimming cut 3 bases from V and 6 bases from J; bases unmatched to any gene: 6. The germline V gene has CDR1 SGHRS and CDR2 YFSETQ. The CDR3 protein is CASSSASGSINEQFF. The CDR3 DNA sequence: TGCGCCAGCAGCTCTGCTAGCGGGAGTATCAATGAGCAGTTCTTC.

V usage is TRBV12-2 and J usage is TRBJ2-7; no DNA check was done on the table's D call, TRBD1. TRBV12-2 represents a pseudogene. This CDR3 region has 16 residues. The CDR3 here is CASRSRPRTVFHEQYF. CDR3 bases: TGTGCAAGTCGCTCCCGCCCCCGGACAGTTTTCCACGAGCAGTACTTC.

This chain uses TRBV19 with TRBJ2-7, with D possibly TRBD2 on 5 matching bases. Trimming left V 8 bases short and J 2 bases short, with 22 bases between. CDR3 length equals 16 residues. Germline loops: CDR1 LNHDA, CDR2 SQIVND (reference sequence). CDR3 in DNA: TGTGCCAGTGCCCTCGGTGGTTCTAGACTACCCTACGAGCAGTACTTC. Translated: CASALGGSRLPYEQYF.

The V and J genes are TRBV10-2 and TRBJ1-2; D perhaps matches TRBD1 (6 bases). CDR1 WSHSY and CDR2 SAAADI come from the germline V gene. Trimming left V 2 bases short and J 10 bases short, with 11 bases between. CDR3 length: 12 amino acids. The CDR3 is CASSEDRSDYTF. The DNA for the CDR3 is TGCGCCAGCAGTGAGGACAGGTCGGACTACACCTTC.

This clone is a singleton in its sample. This CDR3 is CASSYGQPTGELFF. The CDR3 DNA follows: TGCGCCAGCAGCTATGGACAGCCCACCGGGGAGCTGTTTTTT. The chain couples TRBV5-1 to TRBJ2-2, with a possible D match to TRBD1 (6 bases). CDR1 is SGHRS and CDR2 is YFSETQ in the germline V gene. Trimming left V 3 bases short and J 4 bases short, with 10 bases between. CDR3 length equals 14 residues.

The V gene is TRBV19, the J gene TRBJ2-7; D is possibly TRBD1 (6 bases). Germline lookup yields CDR1 LNHDA and CDR2 SQIVND (reference sequence). The CDR3 runs to 15 residues. Trimming left V 5 bases short and J 1 base short, with 15 bases between. The CDR3 bases are TGTGCCAGTAGTCGAAAGACAGGAAGATCCTACGAGCAGTACTTC. Translation gives CASSRKTGRSYEQYF.